Below, 22 T cell receptor beta chains from the same sample are listed, as sequenced in a study of regulatory dendritic cells for organ transplantation. Assay: immunoSEQ multiplex PCR; the TCRdb copy retains only in-frame clones and omits some. The data show under 40,000 clones, 80% to 95% seen once. Sequenced input: naive CD8+ T cells from blood. Sample subset: CD45RA+ naive T cells. The receptors were gathered from a human donor in good health.

This chain uses TRBV28 with TRBJ2-1, with D unclear. CDR3 length equals 14 residues. Germline V lookup: CDR1 MDHEN, CDR2 SYDVKM. V dropped 4 bases and J dropped 9 bases, with 16 bases sitting between them. Here the CDR3 reads CASSSWTSRGEQFF. The CDR3 DNA reads TGTGCCAGCAGTTCCTGGACCTCTCGAGGTGAGCAGTTCTTC.

V is TRBV6-1 and J is TRBJ2-1, with D hard to call. Germline lookup yields CDR1 MNHNS and CDR2 SASEGT. This CDR3 is 12 amino acids long. V lost 4 bases to trimming and J lost 12 bases, with 13 bases between them. DNA for the CDR3: TGTGCCAGCAGTGCAAGTGACATAGGGCAGTTCTTC. It yields the protein CASSASDIGQFF.

V usage is TRBV21-1 and J usage is TRBJ2-2; no check of the table's D call, TRBD2, against the DNA was made. TRBV21-1 is a pseudogene. The CDR3 loop spans 18 amino acids. CDR3 sequence reads: CASSNPGSGGAIIGELFF. The CDR3 DNA is TGTGCCAGCAGCAACCCTGGAAGCGGGGGGGCCATTATCGGGGAGCTGTTTTTT.

This chain links TRBV28 with TRBJ2-4, with 8 bases lining up with TRBD1. Germline V gene data show CDR1 as MDHEN and CDR2 as SYDVKM. Trimming cost V 1 base and J 0 bases; bases outside gene matches: 8. The CDR3 has 18 amino acids. For the CDR3, the DNA is TGTGCCAGCAGTTTATCACCGGTAGACAGGGGAGCCAAAAACATTCAGTACTTC. Its protein product is CASSLSPVDRGAKNIQYF.

The gene calls are TRBV4-1 and TRBJ2-1; 10 bases align to TRBD2. Germline loops: CDR1 MGHRA, CDR2 YSYEKL. CDR3 length: 15 amino acids. J gave up 7 bases and V 1 base, and 4 bases lay outside the gene matches. CDR3 protein: CASSQGPLAGNEQFF. CDR3 nucleotide sequence: TGCGCCAGCAGCCAAGGTCCACTAGCGGGAAATGAGCAGTTCTTC.

This chain uses TRBV6-6 with TRBJ1-5; TRBD1 is a possible D gene (6 bases). The V end was cut by 3 bases, the J end by 4 bases, with 13 bases between. The germline CDR1 and CDR2 sequences are MNHNY and SVGAGI (reference sequence). This CDR3 has 15 amino acids. The CDR3 DNA is TGTGCCAGCAGTTATTCCGGACAGTCTAATCAGCCCCAGCATTTT. It codes for CASSYSGQSNQPQHF.

The gene calls are TRBV27 and TRBJ2-7, with D perhaps matching TRBD1 (6 bases). Trimming left V 5 bases short and J 5 bases short, with 13 bases between. The CDR3 has 13 amino acids. Germline V gives CDR1 MNHEY, CDR2 SMNVEV (reference sequence). The CDR3 sequence: CASSPGTLDEQYF. Written as DNA, the CDR3 is TGTGCCAGCAGTCCAGGGACACTTGACGAGCAGTACTTC.

This sequence joins TRBV9 and TRBJ2-2; TRBD1 is a possible D gene (5 bases). V lost 0 bases and J lost 2, with 11 bases in between. The germline CDR1 and CDR2 sequences are SGDLS and YYNGEE. This CDR3 spans 16 amino acids. The CDR3 loop reads CASSVDDSFNTGELFF. CDR3 nucleotide sequence: TGTGCCAGCAGCGTAGACGACAGCTTTAACACCGGGGAGCTGTTTTTT. Full variable domain (outside the CDR3, taken from reference TRBV9 and TRBJ2-2): DSGVTQTPKHLITATGQRVTLRCSPRSGDLSVYWYQQSLDQGLQFLIQYYNGEERAKGNILERFSAQQFPDLHSELNLSSLELGDSALYFCASSVDDSFNTGELFFGEGSRLTVL.

The chain is built from TRBV27 and TRBJ2-5; D unclear. The V end was cut by 2 bases, the J end by 4 bases, with 11 bases between. Germline CDR1 reads MNHEY; CDR2 reads SMNVEV (reference sequence). The length of the CDR3 is 14 residues. In DNA form, the CDR3 reads TGTGCCAGCAGTTTAGGGCAGAGAGGAGAGACCCAGTACTTC. This gives the protein CASSLGQRGETQYF.

The J gene is TRBJ1-1, the V gene TRBV13; no firm D call. This CDR3 is 16 amino acids long. Germline V CDR1 and CDR2: PRHDT, FYEKMQ (reference sequence). V was trimmed by 4 bases and J by 0 bases, leaving 15 bases between them. DNA of the CDR3: TGTGCCAGCAGCTCACCACGGGATTTAGTGAACACTGAAGCTTTCTTT. It is translated as CASSSPRDLVNTEAFF.

The chain recombines TRBV27 with TRBJ2-5; 9 bases align to TRBD1. This CDR3 comprises 15 residues. Per the germline V gene, CDR1 is MNHEY and CDR2 is SMNVEV (reference sequence). The ends lost 5 bases at V and 5 bases at J; junction bases unmatched: 9. The CDR3 is CASSLRDRVSETQYF. The CDR3 bases are TGTGCCAGCAGTCTCCGGGACAGGGTATCGGAGACCCAGTACTTC.

The chain combines TRBV27 with TRBJ2-4, with D possibly being TRBD1 (5 bases). The germline gives CDR1 MNHEY, CDR2 SMNVEV (reference sequence). The CDR3 has 14 residues. The ends were cut back, 6 bases at V and 1 base at J, with 10 bases in the middle. The CDR3 DNA follows: TGTGCCAGCAGCGACAGTCCTGCCAAAAACATTCAGTACTTC. It encodes CASSDSPAKNIQYF.

In its sample, this clone was seen a few times. The chain uses TRBV13 and TRBJ1-6; 8 bases align to TRBD1. CDR1 is PRHDT and CDR2 is FYEKMQ in the germline V gene (reference sequence). Trimming cost V 5 bases and J 7 bases; bases outside gene matches: 7. The CDR3 sequence is 15 residues long. CDR3 nucleotide sequence: TGTGCCAGCAGCACGGGACAGGAGTCAAATTCACCCCTCCACTTT. It translates to CASSTGQESNSPLHF.

The chain recombines TRBV7-9 with TRBJ2-7, with a tentative D call TRBD1 (6 bases). V lost 2 bases to trimming and J lost 4 bases, with 9 bases between them. This CDR3 has 13 amino acids. CDR1 is SEHNR, CDR2 FQNEAQ, per germline (reference sequence). CDR3 protein: CASSLIQGYEQYF. DNA for the CDR3: TGTGCCAGCAGCTTAATACAGGGTTACGAGCAGTACTTC.

This clone occurred once. The V call is TRBV28, the J call TRBJ2-1; possible D gene TRBD2, 5 bases. Germline V gene sequence: CDR1 MDHEN, CDR2 SYDVKM. The V gene lost 2 bases and the J gene lost 0 bases, with 11 bases spanning the gap. The CDR3 is 16 amino acids. The CDR3 region is CASSLVGRRSYNEQFF. The CDR3 DNA reads as TGTGCCAGCAGTTTAGTGGGGAGACGCTCCTACAATGAGCAGTTCTTC.

The V call is TRBV7-2, the J call TRBJ2-7; D is unresolved. The length of the CDR3 is 16 residues. The germline CDR1 and CDR2 sequences are SGHTA and FQGNSA. V lost 1 base and J 7 bases, leaving 20 bases between the germline ends. The CDR3 protein is CASSLGGGVLPREQYF. The DNA of the CDR3 is TGTGCCAGCAGCTTAGGGGGTGGGGTCCTACCTCGTGAGCAGTACTTC.

CDR3 coding DNA: TGTGCCAGCAGCTCCGAGAACACCGGGGAGCTGTTTTTT. Its protein product is CASSSENTGELFF. V usage is TRBV7-2 and J usage is TRBJ2-2; D remains ambiguous. Trimming shortened V by 4 bases and J by 1 base, and 4 bases separated the two germline ends. The V gene's germline CDR1 is SGHTA and CDR2 FQGNSA. The CDR3 is made up of 13 amino acids.

The chain recombines TRBV29-1 with TRBJ2-1; the match to TRBD1 covers 9 bases. Germline CDR1 reads SQVTM; CDR2 reads ANQGSEA. The junction had 7 bases not matched to a gene; V was cut back by 6 bases and J by 7 bases. The CDR3 consists of 13 residues. As DNA, the CDR3 is TGCAGCGTCACAGGGGGCGCGCGGAATGAGCAGTTCTTC. Protein product: CSVTGGARNEQFF.

The rearrangement uses TRBV30 and TRBJ1-3, with a tentative D call TRBD1 (6 bases). V lost 1 base and J lost 2, with 21 bases in between. Germline values: CDR1 GTSNPN, CDR2 SVGIG (reference sequence). The CDR3 has 18 residues. The CDR3 loop reads CAWSDPLGTFRAGNTIYF. The DNA for the CDR3 is TGTGCCTGGAGTGACCCCCTCGGGACATTTCGAGCTGGAAACACCATATATTTT.

The chain is built from TRBV9 and TRBJ1-1; 7 nucleotides line up with TRBD1. With V trimmed by 3 bases and J by 11 bases, 10 bases remained unmatched. CDR3 length equals 13 residues. CDR1 and CDR2 from the germline V gene are SGDLS and YYNGEE. CDR3 bases: TGTGCCAGCAGCGACCCGCTAGGGGGCGAGGCTTTCTTT. Protein sequence: CASSDPLGGEAFF.

The V gene is TRBV27, the J gene TRBJ1-1; D gene ambiguous. The V and J ends lost 6 bases and 0 bases respectively, with 11 bases between them. The CDR3 covers 14 residues. Germline loops: CDR1 MNHEY, CDR2 SMNVEV (reference sequence). CDR3 in DNA: TGTGCCAGCAGCCTGGTGAGTTTGAACACTGAAGCTTTCTTT. It specifies CASSLVSLNTEAFF.

V and J are TRBV28 and TRBJ1-1; no reliable D call. The CDR3 covers 15 residues. The germline V and J ends were trimmed by 3 bases and 1 base, with 12 bases remaining between them. CDR1 MDHEN and CDR2 SYDVKM come from the germline V gene. The CDR3 sequence is CASSFLWNGNTEAFF. CDR3 coding DNA: TGTGCCAGCAGTTTTCTCTGGAACGGGAACACTGAAGCTTTCTTT.